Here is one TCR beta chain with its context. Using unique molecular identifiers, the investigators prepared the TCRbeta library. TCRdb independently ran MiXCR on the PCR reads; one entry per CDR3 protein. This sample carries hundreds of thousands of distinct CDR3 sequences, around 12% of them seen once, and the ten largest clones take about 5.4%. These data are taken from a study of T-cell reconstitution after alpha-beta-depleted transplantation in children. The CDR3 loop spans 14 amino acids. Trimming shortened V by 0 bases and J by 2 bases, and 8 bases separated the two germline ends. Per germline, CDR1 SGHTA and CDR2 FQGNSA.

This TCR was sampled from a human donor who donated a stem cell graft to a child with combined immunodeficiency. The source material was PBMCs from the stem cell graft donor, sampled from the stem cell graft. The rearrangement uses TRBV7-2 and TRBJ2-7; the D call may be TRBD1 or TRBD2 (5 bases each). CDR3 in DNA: TGTGCCAGCAGCTTAGCGGGGGAACCCTACGAGCAGTACTTC. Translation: CASSLAGEPYEQYF.